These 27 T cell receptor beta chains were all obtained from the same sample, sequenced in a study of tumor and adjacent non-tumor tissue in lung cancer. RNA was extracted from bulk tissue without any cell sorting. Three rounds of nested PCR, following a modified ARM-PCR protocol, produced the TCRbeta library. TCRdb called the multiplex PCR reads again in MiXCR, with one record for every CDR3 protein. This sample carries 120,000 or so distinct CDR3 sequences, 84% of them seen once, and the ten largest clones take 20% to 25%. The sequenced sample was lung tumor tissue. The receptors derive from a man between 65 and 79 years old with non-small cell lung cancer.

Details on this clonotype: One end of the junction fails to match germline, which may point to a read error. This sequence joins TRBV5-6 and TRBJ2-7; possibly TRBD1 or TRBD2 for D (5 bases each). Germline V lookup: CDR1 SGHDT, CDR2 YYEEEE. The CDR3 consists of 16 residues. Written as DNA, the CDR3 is TGTGCCAGCAACTCCGCCCCTGGACGGGGCTCCTACAAGCAGTACTTC. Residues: CASNSAPGRGSYKQYF.

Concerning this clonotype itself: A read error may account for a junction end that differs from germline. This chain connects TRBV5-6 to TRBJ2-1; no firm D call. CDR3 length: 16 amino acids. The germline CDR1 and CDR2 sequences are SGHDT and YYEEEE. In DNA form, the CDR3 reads TGTGCCAGCAGCCCCCGGCCCCCGAGCTCCTACAATAAGCAGTTCTTC. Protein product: CASSPRPPSSYNKQFF.

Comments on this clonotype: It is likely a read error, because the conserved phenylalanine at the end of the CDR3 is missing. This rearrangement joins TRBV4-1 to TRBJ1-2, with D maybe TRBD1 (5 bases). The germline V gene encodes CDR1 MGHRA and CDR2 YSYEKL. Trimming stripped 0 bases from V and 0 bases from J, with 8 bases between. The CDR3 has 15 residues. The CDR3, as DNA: TGCGCCAGCAGCCAAGAGGGCAGGGCTAACTATGGCTACACCCTC. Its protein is CASSQEGRANYGYTL.

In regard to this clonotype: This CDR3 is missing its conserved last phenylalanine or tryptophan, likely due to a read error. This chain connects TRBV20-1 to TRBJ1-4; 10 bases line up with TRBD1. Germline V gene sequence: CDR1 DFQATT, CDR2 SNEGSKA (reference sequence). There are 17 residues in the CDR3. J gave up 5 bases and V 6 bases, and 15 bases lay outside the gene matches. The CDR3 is CSASRTGGSNWNEKLFY. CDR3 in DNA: TGCAGTGCGAGTCGGACAGGGGGGTCCAACTGGAATGAAAAACTGTTTTAT.

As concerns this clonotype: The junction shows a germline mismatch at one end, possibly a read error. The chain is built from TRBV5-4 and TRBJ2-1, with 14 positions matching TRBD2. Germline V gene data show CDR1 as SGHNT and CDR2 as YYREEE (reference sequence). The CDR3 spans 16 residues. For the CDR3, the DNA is TGTGACAGCGGCGGAGCCGGGACTAGCGGGAGAGCGGAACAATTCTTC. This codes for CDSGGAGTSGRAEQFF.

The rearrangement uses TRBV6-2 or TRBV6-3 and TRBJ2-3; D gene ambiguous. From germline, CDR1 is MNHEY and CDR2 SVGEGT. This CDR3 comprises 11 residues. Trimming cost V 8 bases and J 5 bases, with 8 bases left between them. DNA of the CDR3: TGTGCCAGCGATTACGGAGATACGCAGTATTTT. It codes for CASDYGDTQYF.

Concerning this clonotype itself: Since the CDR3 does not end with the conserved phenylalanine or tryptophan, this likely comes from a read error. The CDR3 DNA is TGTACCAGCAGCCGACAGAACGCCGCTCGGGTTGAGCAGTTCCTC. It encodes CTSSRQNAARVEQFL. The rearrangement joins TRBV28 to TRBJ2-1, with D tentatively TRBD1 (5 bases). This CDR3 region has 15 residues. Germline values: CDR1 MDHEN, CDR2 SYDVKM.

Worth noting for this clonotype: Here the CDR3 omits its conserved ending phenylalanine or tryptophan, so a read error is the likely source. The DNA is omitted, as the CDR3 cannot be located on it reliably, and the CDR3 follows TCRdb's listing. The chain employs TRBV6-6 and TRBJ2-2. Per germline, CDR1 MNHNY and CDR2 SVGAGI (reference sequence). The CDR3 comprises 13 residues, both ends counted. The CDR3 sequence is CALRNPNTGELYY.

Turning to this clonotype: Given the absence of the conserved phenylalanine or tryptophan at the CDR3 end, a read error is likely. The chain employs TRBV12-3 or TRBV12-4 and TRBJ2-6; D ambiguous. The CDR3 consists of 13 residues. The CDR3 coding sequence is TGTGCTAGCAGTTTCGGTGGGGCCAACGTCCTGACTTCC. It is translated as CASSFGGANVLTS.

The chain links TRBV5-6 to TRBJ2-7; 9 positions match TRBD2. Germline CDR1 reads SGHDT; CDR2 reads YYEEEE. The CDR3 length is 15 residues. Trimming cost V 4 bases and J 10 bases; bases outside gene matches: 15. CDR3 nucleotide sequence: TGTGCCAGCAGCATTCCCTTCGCGGGGGGGTACTACCAGTACTTC. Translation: CASSIPFAGGYYQYF.

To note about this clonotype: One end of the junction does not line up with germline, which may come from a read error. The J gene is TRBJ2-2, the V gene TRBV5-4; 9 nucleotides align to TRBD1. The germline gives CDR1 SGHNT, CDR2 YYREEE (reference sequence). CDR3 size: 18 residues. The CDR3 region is CASSPPGQGLMNTGELLF. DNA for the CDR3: TGTGCCAGCAGCCCGCCGGGACAGGGTTTGATGAACACGGGGGAGCTGTTATTT.

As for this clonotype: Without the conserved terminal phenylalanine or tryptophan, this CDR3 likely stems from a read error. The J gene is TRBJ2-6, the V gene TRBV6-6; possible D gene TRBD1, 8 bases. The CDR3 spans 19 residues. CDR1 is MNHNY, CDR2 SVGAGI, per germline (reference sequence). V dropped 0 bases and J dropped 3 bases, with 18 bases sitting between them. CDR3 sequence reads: CASSYSSGTGYFGANVLTL. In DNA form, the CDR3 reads TGTGCCAGCAGTTACTCGAGCGGGACAGGATACTTTGGGGCCAACGTCCTGACTCTC.

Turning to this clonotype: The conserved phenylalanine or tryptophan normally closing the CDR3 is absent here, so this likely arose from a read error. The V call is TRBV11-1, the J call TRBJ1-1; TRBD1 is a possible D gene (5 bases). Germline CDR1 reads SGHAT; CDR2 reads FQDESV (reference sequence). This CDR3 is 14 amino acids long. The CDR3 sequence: CAGSQRTRKTEAFL. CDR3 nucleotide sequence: TGTGCCGGCAGCCAGAGGACAAGGAAGACTGAAGCTTTCCTT.

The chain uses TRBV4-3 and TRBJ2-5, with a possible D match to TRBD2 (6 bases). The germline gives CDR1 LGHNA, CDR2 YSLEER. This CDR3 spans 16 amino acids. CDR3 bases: TGCGCAGGCAGCCGAGCCGGAGGGGTGGGACAAGAGACCCAGTACTTC. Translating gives CAGSRAGGVGQETQYF.

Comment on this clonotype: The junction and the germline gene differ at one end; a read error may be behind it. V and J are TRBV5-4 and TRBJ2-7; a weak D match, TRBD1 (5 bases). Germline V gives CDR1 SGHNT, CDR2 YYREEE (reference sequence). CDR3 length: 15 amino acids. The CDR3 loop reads CASSSLRQKSYQQYF. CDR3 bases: TGTGCCAGCAGCTCCCTCAGACAGAAATCCTACCAGCAGTACTTC. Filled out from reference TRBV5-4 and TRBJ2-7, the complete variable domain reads ETGVTQSPTHLIKTRGQQVTLRCSSQSGHNTVSWYQQALGQGPQFIFQYYREEENGRGNFPPRFSGLQFPNYSSELNVNALELDDSALYLCASSSLRQKSYQQYFGPGTRLTVT.

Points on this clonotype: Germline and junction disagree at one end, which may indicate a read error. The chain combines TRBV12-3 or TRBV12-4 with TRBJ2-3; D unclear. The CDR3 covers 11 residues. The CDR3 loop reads CPSSSRETQYF. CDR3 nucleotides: TGTCCCAGCAGTTCCAGAGAAACTCAGTATTTT.

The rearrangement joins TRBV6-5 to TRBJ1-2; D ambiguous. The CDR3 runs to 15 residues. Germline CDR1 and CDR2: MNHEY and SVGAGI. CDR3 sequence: CTNSYWGGRNYGYTF. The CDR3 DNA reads TGTACCAACAGTTACTGGGGTGGTCGTAACTATGGCTACACCTTC.

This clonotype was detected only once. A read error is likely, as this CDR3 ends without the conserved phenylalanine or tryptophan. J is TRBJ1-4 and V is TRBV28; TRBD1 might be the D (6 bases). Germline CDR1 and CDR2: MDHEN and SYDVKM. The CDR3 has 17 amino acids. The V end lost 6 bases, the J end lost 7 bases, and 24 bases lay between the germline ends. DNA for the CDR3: TGTGCCAGCAGCAGTTACGGGGGGCGTTTACATGGTGAAAAACTGTTTTAT. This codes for CASSSYGGRLHGEKLFY.

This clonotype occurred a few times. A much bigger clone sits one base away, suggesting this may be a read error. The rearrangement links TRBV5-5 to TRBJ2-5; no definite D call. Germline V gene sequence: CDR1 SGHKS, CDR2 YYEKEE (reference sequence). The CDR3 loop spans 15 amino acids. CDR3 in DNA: TGTGCCAGCAGCTTGACGGTAGGGATAGGAGAGACCCAGCACTTC. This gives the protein CASSLTVGIGETQHF.

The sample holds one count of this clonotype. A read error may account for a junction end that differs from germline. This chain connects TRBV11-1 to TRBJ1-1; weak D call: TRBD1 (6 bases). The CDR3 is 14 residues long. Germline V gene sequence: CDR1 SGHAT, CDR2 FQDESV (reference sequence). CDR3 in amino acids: CASSQGTRSTEASF. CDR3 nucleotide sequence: TGTGCCAGTAGCCAGGGGACAAGGAGCACTGAAGCTTCCTTT.

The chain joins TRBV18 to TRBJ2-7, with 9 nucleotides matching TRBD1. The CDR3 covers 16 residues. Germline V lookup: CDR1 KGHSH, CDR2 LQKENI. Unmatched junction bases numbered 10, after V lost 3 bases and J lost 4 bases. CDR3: CASSPSTGTGRYEQYF. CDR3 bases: TGTGCCAGCTCACCCTCAACCGGGACAGGGAGGTACGAGCAGTACTTC.

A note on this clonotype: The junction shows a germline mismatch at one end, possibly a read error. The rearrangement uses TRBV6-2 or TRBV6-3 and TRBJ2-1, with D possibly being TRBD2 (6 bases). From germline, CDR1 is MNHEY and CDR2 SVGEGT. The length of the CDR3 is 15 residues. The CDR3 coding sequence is TGCGCCAGCAGTCCGGGAGTAGGCAATACCAAAGAGCAGTTCTTC. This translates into CASSPGVGNTKEQFF.

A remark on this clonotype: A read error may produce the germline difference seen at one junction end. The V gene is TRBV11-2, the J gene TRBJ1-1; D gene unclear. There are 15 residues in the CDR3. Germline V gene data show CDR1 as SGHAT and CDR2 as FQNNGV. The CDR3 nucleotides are TGTGTCAGCAGCTTCGCCGATTCAAGGAACACTGAAGCTTTCTTC. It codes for CVSSFADSRNTEAFF.

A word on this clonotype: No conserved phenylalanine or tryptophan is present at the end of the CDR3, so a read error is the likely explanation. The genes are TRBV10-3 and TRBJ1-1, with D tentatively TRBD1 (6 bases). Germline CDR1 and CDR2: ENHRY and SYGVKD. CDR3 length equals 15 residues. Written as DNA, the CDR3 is TGTGTCACTGCCCCGGGGGCAGGGGAGAACACTGAAGCTTTCGTT. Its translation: CVTAPGAGENTEAFV.

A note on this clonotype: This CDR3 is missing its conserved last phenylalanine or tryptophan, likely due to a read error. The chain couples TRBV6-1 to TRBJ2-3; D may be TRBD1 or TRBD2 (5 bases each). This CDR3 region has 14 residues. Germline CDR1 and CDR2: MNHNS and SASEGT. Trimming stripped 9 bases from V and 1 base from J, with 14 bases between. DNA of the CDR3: TGTGCCAGTAGGGACGGGCCTGGCACAGATACGCAGTATTGT. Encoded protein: CASRDGPGTDTQYC.

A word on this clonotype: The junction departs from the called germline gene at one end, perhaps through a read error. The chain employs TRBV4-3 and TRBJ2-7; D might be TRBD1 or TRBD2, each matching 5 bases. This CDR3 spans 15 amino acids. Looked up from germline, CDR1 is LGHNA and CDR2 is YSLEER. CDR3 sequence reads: CASSKDRGYGYEQYF. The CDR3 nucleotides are TGCGCCAGCAGCAAAGACCGGGGCTATGGATACGAGCAGTACTTC.

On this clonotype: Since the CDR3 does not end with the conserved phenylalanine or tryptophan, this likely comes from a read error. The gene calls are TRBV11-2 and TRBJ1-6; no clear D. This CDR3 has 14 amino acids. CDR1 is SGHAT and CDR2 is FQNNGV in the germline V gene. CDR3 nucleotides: TGTGCCAGCATCTTAGTGTCCGGCAGTTCACCCCTCCACCTT. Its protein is CASILVSGSSPLHL.